The 17 T cell receptor beta chains below come from one sample, sequenced in a study of blood T cell repertoires in COVID-19. Sequencing used immunoSEQ multiplex PCR; TCRdb keeps in-frame clones, though not all of them. The top ten hold roughly a third of the sample, which has some 100,000 clones, around four fifths seen once. The sample comprised peripheral blood. Every receptor here comes from a man between 65 and 85 years old with active or convalescent COVID-19.

This clone was seen ten or more times. The chain couples TRBV5-4 to TRBJ2-1, with a possible D match to TRBD1 (5 bases). The V end lost 0 bases, the J end lost 5 bases, and 6 bases lay between the germline ends. The CDR3 has 13 residues. Germline CDR1 is SGHNT and CDR2 is YYREEE (reference sequence). DNA of the CDR3: TGTGCCAGCAGCTTGGTGGACAACAATGAGCAGTTCTTC. Residues: CASSLVDNNEQFF.

This clone occurred many times. The CDR3 here is CASSSTGQAYEQYF. DNA of the CDR3: TGCGCCAGCAGCTCTACCGGACAGGCCTACGAGCAGTACTTC. This chain connects TRBV5-1 to TRBJ2-7, with 7 bases lining up with TRBD1. J gave up 2 bases and V 3 bases, and 5 bases lay outside the gene matches. Germline V CDR1 and CDR2: SGHRS, YFSETQ. The CDR3 has 14 amino acids. Drawing the rest from reference TRBV5-1 and TRBJ2-7, the complete variable domain is KAGVTQTPRYLIKTRGQQVTLSCSPISGHRSVSWYQQTPGQGLQFLFEYFSETQRNKGNFPGRFSGRQFSNSRSEMNVSTLELGDSALYLCASSSTGQAYEQYFGPGTRLTVT.

CDR3 in amino acids: CASSKASGEKQNTGELFF. CDR3 coding DNA: TGTGCCAGCAGCAAAGCGAGCGGAGAAAAACAGAACACCGGGGAGCTGTTTTTT. V gene TRBV21-1 combines with J gene TRBJ2-2; the table's D gene call, TRBD2, was not cross checked with the DNA. TRBV21-1 is classified as a pseudogene. The CDR3 loop spans 18 amino acids.

Here the CDR3 reads CASSVDGGTQETQYF. Written as DNA, the CDR3 is TGTGCCAGCAGCGTAGACGGCGGGACCCAAGAGACCCAGTACTTC. The chain has TRBV9 and TRBJ2-5; a possible D gene is TRBD2 (6 bases). CDR3 length equals 15 residues. CDR1 is SGDLS and CDR2 is YYNGEE in the germline V gene. Trimming left V 0 bases short and J 1 base short, with 10 bases between.

This chain connects TRBV4-3 to TRBJ1-3; perhaps TRBD1 as D (5 bases). CDR3 size: 16 residues. CDR1 and CDR2 from the germline V gene are LGHNA and YSLEER. V was shortened by 0 bases and J by 2 bases, with 11 bases between the two germline ends. CDR3 sequence reads: CASSQDGQGTGNTIYF. CDR3 DNA sequence: TGCGCCAGCAGCCAAGATGGGCAGGGAACTGGAAACACCATATATTTT.

This clone was observed a few times. This rearrangement joins TRBV7-2 to TRBJ2-3, with TRBD2 matching over 9 bases. The CDR3 consists of 15 residues. Per germline, CDR1 SGHTA and CDR2 FQGNSA. J gave up 2 bases and V 6 bases, and 6 bases lay outside the gene matches. DNA for the CDR3: TGTGCCAGCAGACCTAGCGGGGTCGCCACAGATACGCAGTATTTT. Encoded protein: CASRPSGVATDTQYF.

V is TRBV2 and J is TRBJ2-7; no definite D call. V dropped 2 bases and J dropped 2 bases, with 7 bases sitting between them. The CDR3 covers 13 residues. Germline values: CDR1 SNHLY, CDR2 FYNNEI. In DNA form, the CDR3 reads TGTGCCAGCAGTGAAACAGACGCCTACGAGCAGTACTTC. It translates to CASSETDAYEQYF.

The chain joins TRBV4-3 to TRBJ2-1; 7 positions match TRBD2. The trim removed 2 bases at V and 10 bases at J, leaving 5 bases unmatched. Germline V gene sequence: CDR1 LGHNA, CDR2 YSLEER. The CDR3 sequence is 13 residues long. This chain's CDR3 is CASSQTSEGEQFF. CDR3 DNA: TGCGCCAGCAGCCAAACTAGCGAAGGGGAGCAGTTCTTC.

Turning to this clone: Mismatch with germline at one junction end may stem from a read error. The CDR3 coding sequence is TGTGCCACCGGGGGGGTGGGTCCCGGGAACGCTGAAGCTTTCTTT. This encodes CATGGVGPGNAEAFF. The rearrangement links TRBV6-5 to TRBJ1-1, with D possibly matching TRBD1 (5 bases). The CDR3 has 15 amino acids. Germline CDR1 MNHEY, CDR2 SVGAGI.

The chain has TRBV2 and TRBJ2-2; TRBD2 might be the D (6 bases). The CDR3 contains 15 residues. V was pared by 5 bases and J by 0 bases, with 10 bases between. Germline CDR1 reads SNHLY; CDR2 reads FYNNEI. Written as DNA, the CDR3 is TGTGCCAGCAGTAGGGACTTCCCGAACACCGGGGAGCTGTTTTTT. Its protein is CASSRDFPNTGELFF.

J is TRBJ2-7 and V is TRBV29-1; 7 nucleotides match TRBD2. Losses at the gene ends were 7 bases for V and 0 bases for J; bases not matched to a gene: 12. This CDR3 comprises 15 residues. Germline V CDR1 and CDR2: SQVTM, ANQGSEA. The CDR3 DNA reads as TGCAGCGAAACCGGGGGGACGGGAAGCTCCTACGAGCAGTACTTC. It codes for CSETGGTGSSYEQYF.

The chain uses TRBV5-6 and TRBJ1-4; 8 bases line up with TRBD1. This CDR3 spans 16 amino acids. Germline CDR1 SGHDT, CDR2 YYEEEE. With 0 bases clipped from V and 9 bases from J, the junction kept 10 bases outside the gene matches. The CDR3 DNA sequence: TGTGCCAGCAGCTTGGGGGACCGATGGACAGGGCAAAAACTGTTTTTT. The encoded protein is CASSLGDRWTGQKLFF.

The chain joins TRBV4-1 to TRBJ2-5; TRBD2 is a possible D gene (6 bases). The CDR3 runs to 15 residues. Per the germline V gene, CDR1 is MGHRA and CDR2 is YSYEKL. Deletions cut 7 bases from V and 4 bases from J, with 19 bases between. Here the CDR3 reads CASTTEVRGSETQYF. The CDR3 nucleotides are TGCGCCAGCACCACTGAAGTCCGGGGGTCAGAGACCCAGTACTTC.

This chain links TRBV20-1 with TRBJ2-7, with a tentative D call TRBD2 (6 bases). Germline CDR1 is DFQATT and CDR2 is SNEGSKA (reference sequence). The ends were cut back, 3 bases at V and 1 base at J, with 19 bases in the middle. This CDR3 contains 16 residues. CDR3 in DNA: TGCAGTGCTAGTACTGCGGGAAGACCGGGATCCTACGAGCAGTACTTC. It translates to CSASTAGRPGSYEQYF.

The rearrangement uses TRBV4-1 and TRBJ2-3, with 9 bases aligning to TRBD1. The CDR3 covers 19 residues. Trimming took 1 base from V and 0 from J; bases not matched to a gene: 11. Germline CDR1 reads MGHRA; CDR2 reads YSYEKL. The DNA of the CDR3 is TGCGCCAGCAGCCAAGGAGGGGAGGGGACAGGGTCTAGCACAGATACGCAGTATTTT. Encoded protein: CASSQGGEGTGSSTDTQYF.

The gene calls are TRBV19 and TRBJ1-3; TRBD1 aligns across 9 bases. This CDR3 has 19 amino acids. V gave up 3 bases and J gave up 0 bases; unmatched junction bases: 12. Per germline, CDR1 LNHDA and CDR2 SQIVND (reference sequence). CDR3 amino acids: CASSIAQPGQGSSGNTIYF. The DNA of the CDR3 is TGTGCCAGTAGTATCGCACAACCGGGACAGGGCAGCTCTGGAAACACCATATATTTT.

The CDR3 protein is CASSPGTSGPYEQYF. The CDR3 coding sequence is TGTGCCAGCTCACCAGGGACTAGCGGCCCCTACGAGCAGTACTTC. V usage is TRBV18 and J usage is TRBJ2-7, with TRBD2 matching over 11 bases. The length of the CDR3 is 15 residues. Germline CDR1 is KGHSH and CDR2 is LQKENI. V gave up 2 bases and J gave up 2 bases; unmatched junction bases: 2. Combining the CDR3 with reference TRBV18 and TRBJ2-7 gives the whole variable domain NAGVMQNPRHLVRRRGQEARLRCSPMKGHSHVYWYRQLPEEGLKFMVYLQKENIIDESGMPKERFSAEFPKEGPSILRIQQVVRGDSAAYFCASSPGTSGPYEQYFGPGTRLTVT.